This T cell receptor beta chain emerged from a study of blood T cell repertoires in COVID-19 (dated by TCRdb to about 2020). Regarding the research as a whole: The collaborator samples originated in the United States, Italy and Spain and spanned the acute and convalescent phases of COVID-19. HLA class I and class II types, where available, came from metadata supplied by the sample provider rather than from assay-based typing. Deeply sampled blood TCRbeta repertoires from subjects exposed to, actively infected with, or recovered from COVID-19 were included in the dataset. Samples came from the ongoing ImmuneRACE study (first 160 participants) plus 1,254 subjects from 6 global collaborators. A de-identified subject ID, COVID-19 status, age in years and sex were almost always included in the sample metadata. The material from the prospective study consisted of cDNA or gDNA derived from T cells, B-cell-depleted T cells, or PBMCs. A freely available public database, intended as a resource for researchers studying the immune response to SARS-CoV-2, is where the repertoires were released.

In the prospective study, participants were roughly 18 to 95 years old, resided in about two dozen geographic areas of the United States, and were enrolled through a virtual design. To assign participants to cohorts, the prospective study relied on clinical history that participants themselves reported in a screening survey and a study questionnaire. Mobile phlebotomists in the prospective study collected whole blood, serum and a nasopharyngeal or oropharyngeal swab from every participant. Over an approximately 2-month period, participants in the prospective study had the option of providing additional blood draws and questionnaires. Prospective study blood samples were shipped either frozen or at room temperature before DNA extraction. TCRbeta CDR3 regions were amplified from genomic DNA by means of the immunoSEQ Assay, a bias-controlled multiplex PCR. Concerning the study's data processing: The number of nucleated cells in each sample was estimated by amplification of reference gene primers within the assay. To quantify the absolute abundance of each unique TCRbeta CDR3 rearrangement, sequence reads were collapsed and filtered. For each sample, productive Simpson clonality was calculated by taking the square root of Simpson's diversity index across productive rearrangements. TCRdb obtained this table from immuneACCESS and retained in-frame rearrangements with V and J assigned. These tables miss some clones; where compared with another copy, unresolved V genes account for less than half of the shortfall, and the remainder is unexplained. V and J calls and clone size are given by that table; D and trimming were obtained from the DNA. For this sample there are 160,000 or so clones; roughly 90% appear just once. Around 1.2% of the sample is held by the ten biggest clonotypes.

The table lists this clone with a count of one. There is no known antigen for this receptor. No base-level quality is on record; no much larger clone is a single base apart. General conclusions and limits of the study: Clinical and demographic metadata were provided uncurated, with the amount varying by source and participant.

Inclusive of the bounding cysteine and phenylalanine, the CDR3 is 16 residues long. Of the read, only the CDR3 DNA is kept; its 48 bases are in frame from base 1. V gives up 4 bases and J gives up 5 bases, and the segment between their germline ends measures 19 bases. CDR1 and CDR2 were assigned from the germline V gene as SGHDT and YYEEEE. This receptor chain uses TRBV5-6 and TRBJ2-1, and perhaps TRBD1 as D gene, on 6 matching bases. The material sequenced was PBMCs or T cells enriched from blood (not recorded which). This clonotype originated in a human donor with acute COVID-19. The donor label of this sample is uncertain. The CDR3 protein is CASSLRTASTNNEQFF. The DNA sequence is TGTGCCAGCAGCCTACGGACAGCTAGTACAAACAATGAGCAGTTCTTC.